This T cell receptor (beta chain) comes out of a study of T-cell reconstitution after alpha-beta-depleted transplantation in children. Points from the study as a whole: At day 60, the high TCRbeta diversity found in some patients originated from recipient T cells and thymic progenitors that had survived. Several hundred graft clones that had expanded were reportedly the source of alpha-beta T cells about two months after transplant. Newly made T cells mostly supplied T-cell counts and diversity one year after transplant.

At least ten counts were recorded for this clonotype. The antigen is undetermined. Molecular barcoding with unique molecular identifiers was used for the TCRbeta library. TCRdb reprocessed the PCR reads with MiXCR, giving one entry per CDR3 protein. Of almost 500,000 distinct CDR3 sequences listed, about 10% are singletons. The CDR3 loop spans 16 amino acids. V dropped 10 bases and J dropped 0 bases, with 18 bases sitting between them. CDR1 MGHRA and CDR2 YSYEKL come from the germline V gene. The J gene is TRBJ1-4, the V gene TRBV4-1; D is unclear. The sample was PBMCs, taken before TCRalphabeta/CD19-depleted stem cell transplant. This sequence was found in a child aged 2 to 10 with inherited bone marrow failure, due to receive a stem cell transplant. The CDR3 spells CATRGSEDSTNEKLFF. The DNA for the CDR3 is TGCGCCACCCGGGGATCGGAAGACTCAACTAATGAAAAACTGTTTTTT.